The clone carrying this T cell receptor (beta chain) occurred a few times. Unique molecular identifiers were incorporated during preparation of the TCRbeta library. TCRdb independently ran MiXCR on the PCR reads; one entry per CDR3 protein. The sample lists about 870,000 distinct CDR3 sequences; roughly 15% were seen once. The data were obtained in a study of T-cell reconstitution after alpha-beta-depleted transplantation in children. Material: PBMCs, mostly from graft donor cells, obtained 360 days after TCRalphabeta/CD19-depleted stem cell transplant. This receptor was taken from a male patient under 18 who had a stem cell transplant for acute lymphoblastic leukemia, so the T cells may come from the graft donor.

CDR3 bases: TGTGCCAGCAGGGTCGGACCCCAAGAGACCCAGTACTTC. Translated: CASRVGPQETQYF. J is TRBJ2-5 and V is TRBV3-1; D gene uncertain. CDR1 and CDR2 (germline): LGHDT, YNNKEL (reference sequence). Trimming stripped 6 bases from V and 1 base from J, with 9 bases between. The CDR3 spans 13 residues.